This TCR beta chain stems from a study of blood T cells in healthy people across ages. This clonotype was seen many times. Germline CDR1 reads SQVTM; CDR2 reads ANQGSEA. V was cut by 4 bases and J by 7 bases, with 16 bases left in between. The CDR3 spans 13 residues. A sample-barcoded 5' primer and a J-beta primer mix were used in a second PCR of about 6 to 12 cycles. TCRdb fed the 5' RACE reads into MiXCR, producing one record per CDR3 protein. Among about 930,000 distinct CDR3 sequences listed, 25% to 30% were seen once. These same data were also listed under a study on T cells of mothers and their children.

The sequence was collected from a woman between 40 and 55 years old in good health. The chain links TRBV29-1 to TRBJ2-5, with D unclear. The specimen was blood. This chain's CDR3 is CSVVLSSLRTQYF. The CDR3, as DNA: TGCAGCGTTGTCCTCTCAAGTCTAAGGACCCAGTACTTC.